The 26 T cell receptor beta chains below were found in one sample sequenced in a study of technical replicates of blood from a handful of donors. TCRdb's table, derived via immunoSEQ multiplex PCR, lists solely in-frame clones and lacks some. The sample has 95,000 to 100,000 clones; 95% to 96% are singletons. The sample comprised T cells isolated from PBMCs. Source of these receptors: a human donor in good health.

This chain uses TRBV27 with TRBJ2-7, with D possibly TRBD2 on 6 matching bases. Per the germline V gene, CDR1 is MNHEY and CDR2 is SMNVEV (reference sequence). The CDR3 consists of 14 residues. Trimming took off 5 bases at V and 1 base at J, with 12 bases between the two ends. The CDR3 nucleotides are TGTGCCAGCAGTCGGGACTTCCTTTCCTACGAGCAGTACTTC. It specifies CASSRDFLSYEQYF.

V usage is TRBV10-3 and J usage is TRBJ2-7; 8 positions match TRBD2. Germline CDR1 is ENHRY and CDR2 is SYGVKD. V trimming: 7 bases; J trimming: 4 bases; junction bases outside the gene matches: 3. The CDR3 runs 12 residues. Here the CDR3 DNA reads TGTGCCATCACCTCTAGCGGGTACGAGCAGTACTTC. Protein sequence: CAITSSGYEQYF.

J is TRBJ1-2 and V is TRBV30; weak D call: TRBD1 (5 bases). The V end was cut by 2 bases, the J end by 5 bases, with 12 bases between. This CDR3 has 13 residues. Germline CDR1 GTSNPN, CDR2 SVGIG (reference sequence). The CDR3 DNA sequence: TGTGCCTGGAGTAGCGGGGGAGGGTATGGCTACACCTTC. Encoded protein: CAWSSGGGYGYTF.

The chain recombines TRBV25-1 with TRBJ2-7, with 9 bases matching TRBD1. Germline CDR1 MGHDK, CDR2 SYGVNS. Trimming cost V 6 bases and J 0 bases; bases outside gene matches: 3. CDR3 length: 14 amino acids. The CDR3 bases are TGTGCCAGCAGCGACAGGGGGAACTCCTACGAGCAGTACTTC. This translates into CASSDRGNSYEQYF.

The V and J genes are TRBV5-1 and TRBJ2-3; 10 nucleotides line up with TRBD1. Trimming cost V 4 bases and J 3 bases; bases outside gene matches: 5. CDR1 is SGHRS and CDR2 is YFSETQ in the germline V gene. The CDR3 consists of 15 residues. CDR3 nucleotide sequence: TGCGCCAGCAGCGTCCGACAGGGGGCAACAGATACGCAGTATTTT. Protein product: CASSVRQGATDTQYF.

This chain uses TRBV11-2 with TRBJ2-7; TRBD2 agrees at 7 bases. The ends lost 5 bases at V and 2 bases at J; junction bases unmatched: 9. The germline V gene encodes CDR1 SGHAT and CDR2 FQNNGV. CDR3 length: 15 residues. CDR3 sequence (DNA): TGTGCCAGCAGCACCTACAGCGGGAAGGCCTACGAGCAGTACTTC. Translating it yields CASSTYSGKAYEQYF.

The V and J genes are TRBV4-1 and TRBJ2-1; 9 bases fit TRBD1. There are 16 residues in the CDR3. The J segment lost 7 bases and the V segment lost 4 bases, leaving 11 bases of the junction unmatched. Per germline, CDR1 MGHRA and CDR2 YSYEKL. CDR3 DNA sequence: TGCGCCAGCAGCCTTTGGGACAGGGTTTTAGGGAATGAGCAGTTCTTC. The encoded protein is CASSLWDRVLGNEQFF.

The table lists this clone with a count of one. The chain links TRBV7-9 to TRBJ2-2; the match to TRBD2 covers 11 bases. The germline V gene has CDR1 SEHNR and CDR2 FQNEAQ (reference sequence). The CDR3 is made up of 17 amino acids. Trimming cost V 4 bases and J 4 bases; bases outside gene matches: 8. The CDR3 is CASSSFTSGRGTGELFF. The DNA of the CDR3 is TGTGCCAGCAGCTCATTCACTAGCGGGAGAGGCACCGGGGAGCTGTTTTTT.

The chain is built from TRBV7-8 and TRBJ2-2, with D possibly TRBD2 on 5 matching bases. The CDR3 contains 13 residues. Trimming pared 5 bases from V and 6 bases from J, leaving 10 bases between. CDR1 and CDR2 (germline): SGHVS, FQNEAQ. The CDR3 spells CASSLSSPGELFF. The CDR3 nucleotides are TGTGCCAGCAGCCTATCTAGCCCCGGGGAGCTGTTTTTT.

The chain uses TRBV18 and TRBJ1-3, with 7 bases identical to TRBD1. The CDR3 sequence is 16 residues long. CDR1 and CDR2 (germline): KGHSH, LQKENI. V lost 2 bases and J lost 0; bases outside the gene matches: 4. CDR3 bases: TGTGCCAGCTCACCAAAGACAGGGCGCTCTGGAAACACCATATATTTT. Translating it yields CASSPKTGRSGNTIYF. The full variable domain, completed using reference TRBV18 and TRBJ1-3, is NAGVMQNPRHLVRRRGQEARLRCSPMKGHSHVYWYRQLPEEGLKFMVYLQKENIIDESGMPKERFSAEFPKEGPSILRIQQVVRGDSAAYFCASSPKTGRSGNTIYFGEGSWLTVV.

The chain joins TRBV9 to TRBJ1-1; the match to TRBD1 covers 7 bases. Per germline, CDR1 SGDLS and CDR2 YYNGEE. This CDR3 region has 15 residues. With 3 bases clipped from V and 4 bases from J, the junction kept 9 bases outside the gene matches. DNA for the CDR3: TGTGCCAGCAGCGCCCAGACAGGGTCGGCCACTGAAGCTTTCTTT. It codes for CASSAQTGSATEAFF.

This chain joins TRBV11-2 and TRBJ1-2; 8 bases align to TRBD1. Germline CDR1 SGHAT, CDR2 FQNNGV. The CDR3 runs to 17 residues. J gave up 7 bases and V 5 bases, and 18 bases lay outside the gene matches. The CDR3 nucleotides are TGTGCCAGCAGCGAGTACACCCGGGACAGGCGGATAGGTGGCTACACCTTC. Amino acids: CASSEYTRDRRIGGYTF. Full variable domain (rest looked up from reference TRBV11-2 and TRBJ1-2): EAGVAQSPRYKIIEKRQSVAFWCNPISGHATLYWYQQILGQGPKLLIQFQNNGVVDDSQLPKDRFSAERLKGVDSTLKIQPAKLEDSAVYLCASSEYTRDRRIGGYTFGSGTRLTVV.

The chain recombines TRBV28 with TRBJ1-1; TRBD1 might be the D (6 bases). The length of the CDR3 is 13 residues. Germline-derived CDR1 and CDR2 are MDHEN and SYDVKM. V was clipped by 2 bases and J by 5 bases, with 9 bases between them. The CDR3 region has the DNA TGTGCCAGCAGTTTAAGAGGGGGTACTGAAGCTTTCTTT. Protein sequence: CASSLRGGTEAFF. Full variable domain (missing parts from reference TRBV28 and TRBJ1-1): DVKVTQSSRYLVKRTGEKVFLECVQDMDHENMFWYRQDPGLGLRLIYFSYDVKMKEKGDIPEGYSVSREKKERFSLILESASTNQTSMYLCASSLRGGTEAFFGQGTRLTVV.

The chain has TRBV7-6 and TRBJ2-2; TRBD2 matches 14 bases. The germline V gene has CDR1 SGHVS and CDR2 FNYEAQ. This CDR3 has 17 amino acids. V was clipped by 4 bases and J by 6 bases; unmatched bases: 7. The CDR3 DNA is TGTGCCAGCAGCTCCATGACTAGCGGGGGGGCGGCCGGGGAGCTGTTTTTT. Its translation is CASSSMTSGGAAGELFF.

J is TRBJ2-7 and V is TRBV20-1; no clear D gene. Germline values: CDR1 DFQATT, CDR2 SNEGSKA (reference sequence). The CDR3 contains 11 residues. Trimming pared 5 bases from V and 2 bases from J, leaving 7 bases between. CDR3 nucleotide sequence: TGCAGTGCTCTGGCAGCCTACGAGCAGTACTTC. Translating gives CSALAAYEQYF.

The CDR3 sequence: CASSLDLPGDTIYF. CDR3 sequence (DNA): TGTGCCAGCAGCTTAGATTTACCGGGGGACACCATATATTTT. V usage is TRBV11-2 and J usage is TRBJ1-3, with a tentative D call TRBD1 (5 bases). CDR3 length: 14 amino acids. Germline V lookup: CDR1 SGHAT, CDR2 FQNNGV. V lost 0 bases, J lost 8 bases, and 11 bases lay in between.

The chain carries TRBV6-1 and TRBJ1-1, with D possibly TRBD1 on 5 matching bases. There are 14 residues in the CDR3. Germline V gene lookup returns CDR1 MNHNS and CDR2 SASEGT. The ends were cut back, 6 bases at V and 5 bases at J, with 16 bases in the middle. DNA for the CDR3: TGTGCCAGCAGCCCAAAAAGGGAGGGGACTGAAGCTTTCTTT. It is translated as CASSPKREGTEAFF.

The chain is built from TRBV9 and TRBJ2-2; 7 positions match TRBD1. The V segment lost 0 bases and the J segment 4 bases; nucleotides outside the gene matches: 0. In germline, CDR1 is SGDLS, CDR2 YYNGEE. CDR3 size: 14 residues. The chain's CDR3 is CASSVGDSTGELFF. The DNA for the CDR3 is TGTGCCAGCAGCGTAGGGGACAGCACCGGGGAGCTGTTTTTT.

The V gene is TRBV9, the J gene TRBJ2-3, with D possibly being TRBD2 (6 bases). The germline gives CDR1 SGDLS, CDR2 YYNGEE. The CDR3 runs 14 residues. V lost 2 bases and J 5 bases, leaving 12 bases between the germline ends. CDR3 amino acids: CASSVGTGLDTQYF. In DNA form, the CDR3 reads TGTGCCAGCAGCGTTGGGACTGGCTTAGATACGCAGTATTTT.

The J gene is TRBJ2-4, the V gene TRBV30; 11 nucleotides match TRBD2. Trimming cost V 7 bases and J 5 bases; bases outside gene matches: 4. Germline CDR1 GTSNPN, CDR2 SVGIG (reference sequence). The CDR3 loop spans 13 amino acids. DNA of the CDR3: TGTGCCTTTAGCGGGGGGGCAGAAAACATTCAGTACTTC. This gives the protein CAFSGGAENIQYF.

The chain recombines TRBV5-6 with TRBJ1-4; D gene unclear. The CDR3 length is 11 residues. V dropped 1 base and J dropped 10 bases, with 5 bases sitting between them. Germline values: CDR1 SGHDT, CDR2 YYEEEE. In nucleotides, the CDR3 is TGTGCCAGCAGCTTGTCCGGAAAACTGTTTTTT. It specifies CASSLSGKLFF.

The V call is TRBV2, the J call TRBJ2-5; D is undetermined. The CDR3 is made up of 14 amino acids. Germline V lookup: CDR1 SNHLY, CDR2 FYNNEI. The V end was cut by 2 bases, the J end by 2 bases, with 9 bases between. CDR3 bases: TGTGCCAGCAGTGAATGGGCAGGACAAGAGACCCAGTACTTC. Translated: CASSEWAGQETQYF.

The rearrangement uses TRBV19 and TRBJ1-5, with D possibly TRBD1 on 6 matching bases. The CDR3 sequence is 15 residues long. V lost 9 bases and J 5 bases, leaving 20 bases between the germline ends. Germline V lookup: CDR1 LNHDA, CDR2 SQIVND (reference sequence). DNA of the CDR3: TGTGCCAGCCAACCTACAGGGATGATATATCAGCCCCAGCATTTT. Translating it yields CASQPTGMIYQPQHF.

The chain couples TRBV7-8 to TRBJ2-1, with D possibly being TRBD2 (6 bases). Germline-derived CDR1 and CDR2 are SGHVS and FQNEAQ. The CDR3 has 16 amino acids. V was trimmed by 3 bases and J by 3 bases, leaving 15 bases between them. The CDR3 DNA sequence: TGTGCCAGCAGCTTCCTTATGGGGGGAGGCTACAATGAGCAGTTCTTC. Protein product: CASSFLMGGGYNEQFF.

This rearrangement joins TRBV14 to TRBJ2-3; D might be TRBD2 (5 bases). Germline V gives CDR1 SGHDN, CDR2 FVKESK. This CDR3 has 13 amino acids. Trimming left V 8 bases short and J 4 bases short, with 13 bases between. The CDR3 loop reads CASGGLLADTQYF. As DNA, the CDR3 is TGTGCCAGCGGAGGATTGTTAGCAGATACGCAGTATTTT.

V and J are TRBV18 and TRBJ1-1; TRBD1 agrees at 8 bases. The CDR3 loop spans 13 amino acids. Trimming at V came to 8 bases and at J to 4 bases, leaving 6 bases not matched to a gene. Germline V gene sequence: CDR1 KGHSH, CDR2 LQKENI. CDR3 sequence reads: CASLATGGTEAFF. The CDR3 nucleotides are TGTGCCAGCCTAGCAACAGGGGGCACTGAAGCTTTCTTT.